This TCR beta chain was captured in a study of CD8+ T cells in alopecia areata. The study's findings and limits: On tofacitinib, scalp clonality and expanded CD8+ clones among top 100 fell significantly.

In the case of this clone: Its antigen is currently unknown.

Sequencing used cDNA as its template, made by extracting RNA and reverse transcribing it. Profiled with immunoSEQ multiplex PCR; TCRdb holds only in-frame clones, not every one. The repertoire holds about 150,000 clones, roughly two thirds seen once, with roughly 0.91% in the top ten. Described treatment: oral pan-JAK inhibitor, 5-10 mg twice daily. V was clipped by 0 bases and J by 2 bases, with 8 bases between them. CDR1 is MNHEY and CDR2 is SVGAGI in the germline V gene. This CDR3 has 14 amino acids. The rearrangement links TRBV6-5 to TRBJ2-7; no firm D call. Sequences were derived from CD4+ T cells sorted from blood, sampled at week 4, from a patient treated with tofacitinib. The sequence came from a human donor with alopecia areata. CDR3 sequence (DNA): TGTGCCAGCAGTTACTCTGGCCATACCTACGAGCAGTACTTC. Translating it yields CASSYSGHTYEQYF.